The next 8 T cell receptor beta chains were all read from a single sample in a study of blood T cell repertoires in COVID-19. TCRdb's table, derived via immunoSEQ multiplex PCR, lists solely in-frame clones and lacks some. The table includes under 250,000 clones, roughly 80% detected once. Sequenced: peripheral blood. These receptors originate from a woman aged 18-30 years with acute or convalescent COVID-19.

The sample holds a few counts of this clone. The chain employs TRBV18 and TRBJ1-1; D unresolved. The CDR3 contains 14 residues. V lost 3 bases and J lost 2, with 10 bases in between. CDR1 and CDR2 from the germline V gene are KGHSH and LQKENI. CDR3 sequence reads: CASSPLTRNTEAFF. CDR3 DNA sequence: TGTGCCAGCTCACCCTTAACCAGAAACACTGAAGCTTTCTTT.

The chain joins TRBV6-6 to TRBJ2-5; 9 nucleotides agree with TRBD2. Trimming took 4 bases from V and 3 from J; bases not matched to a gene: 6. From germline, CDR1 is MNHNY and CDR2 SVGAGI (reference sequence). The CDR3 totals 15 residues. The CDR3: CASSFRASGEETQYF. CDR3 in DNA: TGTGCCAGCAGTTTCCGGGCTAGCGGGGAAGAGACCCAGTACTTC.

In its sample, this clone was seen once. This chain connects TRBV30 to TRBJ1-3; TRBD1 agrees at 7 bases. The CDR3 consists of 16 residues. V shed 0 bases, J shed 0 bases, and the junction held 5 bases outside the gene matches. The germline V gene encodes CDR1 GTSNPN and CDR2 SVGIG (reference sequence). DNA for the CDR3: TGTGCCTGGAGTGTGGGACAGTCTTTCTCTGGAAACACCATATATTTT. Protein product: CAWSVGQSFSGNTIYF.

This clone was observed once. The chain recombines TRBV30 with TRBJ2-7; 7 positions agree with TRBD1. The junction had 12 bases not matched to a gene; V was cut back by 5 bases and J by 2 bases. Germline values: CDR1 GTSNPN, CDR2 SVGIG (reference sequence). CDR3 length: 15 amino acids. The chain's CDR3 is CAWEADSGTAYEQYF. DNA of the CDR3: TGTGCCTGGGAGGCGGACTCCGGGACAGCCTACGAGCAGTACTTC. Full variable domain (rest looked up from reference TRBV30 and TRBJ2-7): SQTIHQWPATLVQPVGSPLSLECTVEGTSNPNLYWYRQAAGRGLQLLFYSVGIGQISSEVPQNLSASRPQDRQFILSSKKLLLSDSGFYLCAWEADSGTAYEQYFGPGTRLTVT.

The V and J genes are TRBV21-1 and TRBJ2-5; the table's D call, TRBD2, has no DNA check behind it. TRBV21-1 is deemed a pseudogene. The CDR3 totals 16 residues. CDR3 amino acids: CASSKELAGVLETQYF. The CDR3 coding sequence is TGTGCCAGCAGCAAAGAACTAGCGGGAGTTCTTGAGACCCAGTACTTC.

This chain links TRBV5-1 with TRBJ1-6; a possible D gene is TRBD1 (6 bases). V lost 5 bases, J lost 7 bases, and 16 bases lay in between. CDR3 length: 15 residues. Germline CDR1 is SGHRS and CDR2 is YFSETQ. The CDR3 bases are TGCGCCAGCAGGTGGGCGGACAGATTGAATTCACCCCTCCACTTT. This encodes CASRWADRLNSPLHF. Full variable domain (outside the CDR3, taken from reference TRBV5-1 and TRBJ1-6): KAGVTQTPRYLIKTRGQQVTLSCSPISGHRSVSWYQQTPGQGLQFLFEYFSETQRNKGNFPGRFSGRQFSNSRSEMNVSTLELGDSALYLCASRWADRLNSPLHFGNGTRLTVT.

V usage is TRBV27 and J usage is TRBJ1-4; D is possibly TRBD1 (6 bases). The germline gives CDR1 MNHEY, CDR2 SMNVEV (reference sequence). The V gene lost 0 bases and the J gene lost 13 bases, with 24 bases spanning the gap. The CDR3 length is 17 residues. The chain's CDR3 is CASSLSPLRQANSGLFF. In DNA form, the CDR3 reads TGTGCCAGCAGTTTATCGCCCCTCCGACAGGCGAATTCAGGACTGTTTTTT.

This chain connects TRBV28 to TRBJ1-1; 10 bases match TRBD1. The germline V gene encodes CDR1 MDHEN and CDR2 SYDVKM. Trimming took 6 bases from V and 6 from J; bases not matched to a gene: 4. The CDR3 spans 13 residues. The CDR3 loop is CASRTGGRSEAFF. CDR3 nucleotides: TGTGCCAGCAGGACAGGGGGCAGGTCTGAAGCTTTCTTT.